This T cell receptor beta chain derives from a study of cytomegalovirus exposure and HLA in healthy donors. The PCR had 60 Vbeta and 13 Jbeta primers. Clones were sequenced by immunoSEQ multiplex PCR, and TCRdb holds only the in-frame ones, with some missing. The sample's table shows about 51,000 clones. CDR1 and CDR2 (germline): GTSNPN, SVGIG (reference sequence). The CDR3 spans 16 residues. J was trimmed by 6 bases and V by 0 bases; bases with no gene match: 14. Sample: PBMCs. The chain carries TRBV30 and TRBJ2-7; TRBD1 matches 7 bases. This clonotype was obtained from a female donor in good health and CMV-seronegative. The CDR3 DNA follows: TGTGCCTGGAGTGTACTCCTGGGTAGGGACAGTCGCGAGCAGTACTTC. Amino acid sequence: CAWSVLLGRDSREQYF. Full variable domain (rest looked up from reference TRBV30 and TRBJ2-7): SQTIHQWPATLVQPVGSPLSLECTVEGTSNPNLYWYRQAAGRGLQLLFYSVGIGQISSEVPQNLSASRPQDRQFILSSKKLLLSDSGFYLCAWSVLLGRDSREQYFGPGTRLTVT.